This TCR beta chain was identified in a study of blood T cell repertoires in COVID-19. Background on the study: Sites in the United States, Italy and Spain provided acute and convalescent COVID-19 samples. Sources were T cells, B-cell-depleted T cells, or PBMCs; the material itself was cDNA or gDNA.

Original data processing: Using reference gene primer amplification, nucleated cell counts were estimated. Sequencing was performed with immunoSEQ multiplex PCR; in TCRdb, only in-frame clones are kept and a portion is missing. V and J calls and clone size follow that table, whereas D and trimming were derived from the DNA. In the table there are 60,000 to 70,000 clones, around four fifths of which are singletons. The sequence derives from a woman aged 70-85 years with acute or convalescent COVID-19. Material for sequencing was peripheral blood.

The CDR3 loop is CASTRDRKYGYTF. In nucleotides, the CDR3 is TGTGCCAGCACTCGGGACAGAAAATATGGCTACACCTTC. V usage is TRBV5-4 and J usage is TRBJ1-2; 7 bases fit TRBD1. V was pared by 6 bases and J by 5 bases, with 7 bases of the junction left unmatched. The length of the CDR3 is 13 residues. The germline V gene has CDR1 SGHNT and CDR2 YYREEE (reference sequence). Variable domain in full (rest from reference TRBV5-4 and TRBJ1-2): ETGVTQSPTHLIKTRGQQVTLRCSSQSGHNTVSWYQQALGQGPQFIFQYYREEENGRGNFPPRFSGLQFPNYSSELNVNALELDDSALYLCASTRDRKYGYTFGSGTRLTVV.